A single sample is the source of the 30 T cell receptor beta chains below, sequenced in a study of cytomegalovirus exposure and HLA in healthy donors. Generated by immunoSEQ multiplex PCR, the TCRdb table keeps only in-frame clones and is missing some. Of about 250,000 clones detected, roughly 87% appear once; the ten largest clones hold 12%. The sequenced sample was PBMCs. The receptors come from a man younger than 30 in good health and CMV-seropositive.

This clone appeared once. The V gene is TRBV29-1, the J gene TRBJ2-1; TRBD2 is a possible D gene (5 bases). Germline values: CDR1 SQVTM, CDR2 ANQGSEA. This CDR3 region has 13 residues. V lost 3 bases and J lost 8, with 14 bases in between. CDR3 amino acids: CSVEVGAGDEQFF. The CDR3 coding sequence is TGCAGCGTTGAGGTCGGAGCCGGGGATGAGCAGTTCTTC.

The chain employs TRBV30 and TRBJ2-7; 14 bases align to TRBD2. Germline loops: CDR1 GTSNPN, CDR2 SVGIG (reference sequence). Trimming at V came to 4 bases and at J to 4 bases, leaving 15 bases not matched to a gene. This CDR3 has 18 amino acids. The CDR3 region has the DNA TGTGCCTGGAACCCAAGACTAGCGGGAGGGCTCGGACGGTACGAGCAGTACTTC. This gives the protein CAWNPRLAGGLGRYEQYF. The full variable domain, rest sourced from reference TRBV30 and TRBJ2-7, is SQTIHQWPATLVQPVGSPLSLECTVEGTSNPNLYWYRQAAGRGLQLLFYSVGIGQISSEVPQNLSASRPQDRQFILSSKKLLLSDSGFYLCAWNPRLAGGLGRYEQYFGPGTRLTVT.

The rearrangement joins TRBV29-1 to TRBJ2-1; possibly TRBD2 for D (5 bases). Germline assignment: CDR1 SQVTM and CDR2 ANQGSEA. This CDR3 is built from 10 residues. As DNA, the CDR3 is TGCATGACCTCCGGGGTTGAGCAGTTCTTC. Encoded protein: CMTSGVEQFF.

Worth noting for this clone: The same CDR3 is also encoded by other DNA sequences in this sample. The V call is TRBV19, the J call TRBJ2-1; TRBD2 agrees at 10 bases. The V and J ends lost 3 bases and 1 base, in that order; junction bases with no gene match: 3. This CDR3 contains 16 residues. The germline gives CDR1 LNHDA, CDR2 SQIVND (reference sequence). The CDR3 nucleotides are TGTGCCAGTAGTATCTCTAGCGGGAGATCCTACAATGAGCAGTTCTTC. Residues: CASSISSGRSYNEQFF.

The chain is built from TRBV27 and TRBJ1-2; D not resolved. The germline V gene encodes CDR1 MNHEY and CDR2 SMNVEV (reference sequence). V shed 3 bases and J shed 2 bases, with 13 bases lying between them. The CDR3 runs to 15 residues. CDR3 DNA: TGTGCCAGCAGTTTGTCAGCCTTCGAGAACTATGGCTACACCTTC. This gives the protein CASSLSAFENYGYTF.

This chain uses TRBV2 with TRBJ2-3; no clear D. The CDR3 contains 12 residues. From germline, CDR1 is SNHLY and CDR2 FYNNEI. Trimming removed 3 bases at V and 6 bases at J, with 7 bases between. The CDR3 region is CASSDFVDTQYF. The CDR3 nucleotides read TGTGCCAGCAGTGATTTCGTGGATACGCAGTATTTT.

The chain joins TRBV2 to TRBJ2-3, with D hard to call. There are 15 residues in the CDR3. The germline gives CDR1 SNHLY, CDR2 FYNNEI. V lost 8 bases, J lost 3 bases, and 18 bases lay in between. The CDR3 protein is CASVQTPALTDTQYF. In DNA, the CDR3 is TGTGCCAGCGTACAGACTCCGGCCCTTACAGATACGCAGTATTTT.

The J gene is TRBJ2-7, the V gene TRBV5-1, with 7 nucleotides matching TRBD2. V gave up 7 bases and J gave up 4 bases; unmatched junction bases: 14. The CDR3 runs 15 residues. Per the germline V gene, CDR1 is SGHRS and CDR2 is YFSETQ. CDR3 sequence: CASSPGGGDRYEQYF. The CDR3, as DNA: TGCGCCAGCTCCCCTGGCGGGGGAGATAGGTACGAGCAGTACTTC.

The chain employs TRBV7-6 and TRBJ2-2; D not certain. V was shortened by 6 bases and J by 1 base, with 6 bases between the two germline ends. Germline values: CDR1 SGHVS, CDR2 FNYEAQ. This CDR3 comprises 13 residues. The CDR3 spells CASRPGNTGELFF. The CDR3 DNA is TGTGCCAGCAGACCGGGGAACACCGGGGAGCTGTTTTTT.

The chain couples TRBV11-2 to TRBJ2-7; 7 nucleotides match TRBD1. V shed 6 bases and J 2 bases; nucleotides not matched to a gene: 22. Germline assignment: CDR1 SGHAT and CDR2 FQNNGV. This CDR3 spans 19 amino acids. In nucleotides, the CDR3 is TGTGCCAGCAGTGGGGACGGGACAGTCGAATCCCAGGGACCCTACGAGCAGTACTTC. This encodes CASSGDGTVESQGPYEQYF.

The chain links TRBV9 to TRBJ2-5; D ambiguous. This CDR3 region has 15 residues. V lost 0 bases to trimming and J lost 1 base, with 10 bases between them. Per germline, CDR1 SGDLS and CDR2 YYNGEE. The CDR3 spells CASSVAPTAQETQYF. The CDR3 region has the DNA TGTGCCAGCAGCGTAGCTCCAACAGCCCAAGAGACCCAGTACTTC.

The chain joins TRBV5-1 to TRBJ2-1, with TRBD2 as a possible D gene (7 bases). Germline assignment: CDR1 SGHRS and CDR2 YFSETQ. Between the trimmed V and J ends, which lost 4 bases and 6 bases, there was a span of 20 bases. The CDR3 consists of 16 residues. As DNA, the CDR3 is TGCGCCAGCAGCAAGGGGGACGGGGGGCGAGTCAATGAGCAGTTCTTC. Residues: CASSKGDGGRVNEQFF.

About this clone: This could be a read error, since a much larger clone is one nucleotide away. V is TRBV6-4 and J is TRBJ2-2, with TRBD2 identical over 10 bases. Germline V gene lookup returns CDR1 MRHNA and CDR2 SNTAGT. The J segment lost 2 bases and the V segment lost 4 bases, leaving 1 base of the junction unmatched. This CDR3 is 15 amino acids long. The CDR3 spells CASSGTSGNTGELFF. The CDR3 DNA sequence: TGTGCCAGCAGTGGGACTAGCGGAAACACCGGGGAGCTGTTTTTT.

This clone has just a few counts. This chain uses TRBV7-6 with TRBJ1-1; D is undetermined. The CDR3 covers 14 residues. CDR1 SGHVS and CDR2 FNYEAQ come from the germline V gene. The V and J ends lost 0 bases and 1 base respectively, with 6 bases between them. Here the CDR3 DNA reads TGTGCCAGCAGCTTAGCGTCCCAGAACACTGAAGCTTTCTTT. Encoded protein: CASSLASQNTEAFF.

CDR3 protein: CASSPGGSGPGETQYF. The CDR3 DNA reads TGTGCCAGCAGTCCCGGGGGTAGCGGGCCTGGGGAGACCCAGTACTTC. The chain carries TRBV2 and TRBJ2-5, with TRBD2 identical over 7 bases. CDR3 length equals 16 residues. The ends lost 5 bases at V and 5 bases at J; junction bases unmatched: 14. The germline V gene has CDR1 SNHLY and CDR2 FYNNEI.

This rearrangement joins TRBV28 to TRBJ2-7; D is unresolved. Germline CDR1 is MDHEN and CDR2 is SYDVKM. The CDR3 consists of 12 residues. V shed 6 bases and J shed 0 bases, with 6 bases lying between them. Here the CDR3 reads CASRASSYEQYF. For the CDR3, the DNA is TGTGCCAGCAGGGCTAGCTCCTACGAGCAGTACTTC.

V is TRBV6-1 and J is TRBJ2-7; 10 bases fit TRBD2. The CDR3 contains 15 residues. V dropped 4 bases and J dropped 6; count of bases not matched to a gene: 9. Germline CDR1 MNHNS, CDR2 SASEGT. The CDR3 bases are TGTGCCAGCAGTGGAGCTAGCGGGAGTAGAATCGAGCAGTACTTC. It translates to CASSGASGSRIEQYF.

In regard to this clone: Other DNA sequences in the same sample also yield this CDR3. The CDR3, as DNA: TGTGCCAGCAGCTTGGCAGATACGCAGTATTTT. Its translation: CASSLADTQYF. V gene TRBV7-9 combines with J gene TRBJ2-3, with D hard to call. V lost 3 bases, J lost 4 bases, and 2 bases lay in between. The CDR3 is 11 residues long. The germline V gene encodes CDR1 SEHNR and CDR2 FQNEAQ (reference sequence).

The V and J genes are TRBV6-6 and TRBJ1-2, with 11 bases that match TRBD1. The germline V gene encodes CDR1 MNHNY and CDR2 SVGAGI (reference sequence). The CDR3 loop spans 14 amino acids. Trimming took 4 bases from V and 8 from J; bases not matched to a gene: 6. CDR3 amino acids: CASSSPGQGVGYTF. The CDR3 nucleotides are TGTGCCAGCAGTTCTCCGGGACAGGGGGTCGGCTACACCTTC.

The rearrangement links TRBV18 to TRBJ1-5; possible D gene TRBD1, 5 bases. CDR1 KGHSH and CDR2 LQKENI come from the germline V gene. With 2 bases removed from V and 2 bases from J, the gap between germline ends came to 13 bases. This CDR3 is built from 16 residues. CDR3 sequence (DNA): TGTGCCAGCTCACCATCGGCCGGGGCAGGCAATCAGCCCCAGCATTTT. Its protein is CASSPSAGAGNQPQHF.

CDR3 coding DNA: TGTGCCAGCAGCGTCAGGACTAGCGGGAGTAGTGAGCAGTTCTTC. Its translation is CASSVRTSGSSEQFF. This chain uses TRBV9 with TRBJ2-1; 13 positions match TRBD2. CDR1 and CDR2 (germline): SGDLS, YYNGEE. This CDR3 spans 15 amino acids. Germline trimming cut 2 bases from V and 9 bases from J; bases unmatched to any gene: 5.

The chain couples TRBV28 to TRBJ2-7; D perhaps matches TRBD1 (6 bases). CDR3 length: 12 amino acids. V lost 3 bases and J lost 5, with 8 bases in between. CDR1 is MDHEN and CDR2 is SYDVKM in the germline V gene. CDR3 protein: CASSFGQNEQYF. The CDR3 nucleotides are TGTGCCAGCAGTTTCGGACAGAACGAGCAGTACTTC.

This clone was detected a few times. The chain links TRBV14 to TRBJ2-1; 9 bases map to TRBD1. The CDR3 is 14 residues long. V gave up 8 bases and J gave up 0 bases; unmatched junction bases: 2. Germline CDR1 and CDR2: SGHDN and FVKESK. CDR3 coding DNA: TGTGCCAGCGGGACAGGGAGCTCCTACAATGAGCAGTTCTTC. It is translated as CASGTGSSYNEQFF.

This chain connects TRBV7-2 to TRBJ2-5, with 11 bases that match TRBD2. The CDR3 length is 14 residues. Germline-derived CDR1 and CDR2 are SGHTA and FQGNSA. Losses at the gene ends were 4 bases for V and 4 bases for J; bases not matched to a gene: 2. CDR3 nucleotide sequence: TGTGCCAGCAGCTCGACTAGCGGGACAGAGACCCAGTACTTC. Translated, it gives CASSSTSGTETQYF.

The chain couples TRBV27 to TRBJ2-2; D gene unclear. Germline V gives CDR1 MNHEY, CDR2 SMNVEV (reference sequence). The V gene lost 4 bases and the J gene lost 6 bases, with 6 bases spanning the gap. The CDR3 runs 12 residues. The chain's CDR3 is CASSSRAGELFF. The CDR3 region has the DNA TGTGCCAGCAGTTCCCGCGCCGGGGAGCTGTTTTTT.

The CDR3 region is CASSLVFGGTNYGYTF. The CDR3 DNA sequence: TGTGCCAGCAGCTTAGTATTCGGGGGCACTAACTATGGCTACACCTTC. The V and J genes are TRBV11-2 and TRBJ1-2; D may be TRBD1 (6 bases). Germline V gives CDR1 SGHAT, CDR2 FQNNGV. The CDR3 extends over 16 amino acids. Trimming stripped 1 base from V and 0 bases from J, with 12 bases between. Using reference TRBV11-2 and TRBJ1-2 for the parts outside the CDR3, the full variable domain is EAGVAQSPRYKIIEKRQSVAFWCNPISGHATLYWYQQILGQGPKLLIQFQNNGVVDDSQLPKDRFSAERLKGVDSTLKIQPAKLEDSAVYLCASSLVFGGTNYGYTFGSGTRLTVV.

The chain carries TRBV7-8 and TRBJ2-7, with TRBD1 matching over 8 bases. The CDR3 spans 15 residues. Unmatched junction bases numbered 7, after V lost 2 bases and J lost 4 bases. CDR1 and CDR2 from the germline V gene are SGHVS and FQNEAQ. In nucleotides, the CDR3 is TGTGCCAGCAGCTTAACCCCGGACAGGGTTTACGAGCAGTACTTC. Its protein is CASSLTPDRVYEQYF.

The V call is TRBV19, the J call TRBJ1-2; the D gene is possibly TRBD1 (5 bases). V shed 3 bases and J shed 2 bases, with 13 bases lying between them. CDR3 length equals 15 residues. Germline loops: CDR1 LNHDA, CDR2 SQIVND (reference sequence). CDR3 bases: TGTGCCAGTAGTATTAGTCTCTGGGACAACTATGGCTACACCTTC. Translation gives CASSISLWDNYGYTF.

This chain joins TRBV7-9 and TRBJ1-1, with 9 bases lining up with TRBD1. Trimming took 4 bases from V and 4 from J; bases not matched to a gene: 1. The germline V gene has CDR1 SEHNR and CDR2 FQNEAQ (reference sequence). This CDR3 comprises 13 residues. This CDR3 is CASSWTGVTEAFF. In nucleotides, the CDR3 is TGTGCCAGCAGCTGGACAGGGGTCACTGAAGCTTTCTTT.

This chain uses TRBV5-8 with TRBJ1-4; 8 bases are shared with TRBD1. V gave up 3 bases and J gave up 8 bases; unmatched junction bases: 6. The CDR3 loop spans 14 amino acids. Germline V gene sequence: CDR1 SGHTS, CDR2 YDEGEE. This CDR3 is CASSSTGAGEKLFF. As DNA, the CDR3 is TGTGCCAGCAGCTCGACAGGGGCAGGGGAAAAACTGTTTTTT.